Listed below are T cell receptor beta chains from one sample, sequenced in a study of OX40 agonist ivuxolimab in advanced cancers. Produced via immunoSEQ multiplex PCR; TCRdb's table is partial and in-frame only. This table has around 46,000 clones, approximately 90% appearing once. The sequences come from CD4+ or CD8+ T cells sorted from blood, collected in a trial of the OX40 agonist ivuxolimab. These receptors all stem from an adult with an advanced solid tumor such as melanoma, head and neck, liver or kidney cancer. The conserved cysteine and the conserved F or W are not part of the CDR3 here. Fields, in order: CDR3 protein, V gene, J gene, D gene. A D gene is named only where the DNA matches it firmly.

cdr3_aa: ASSLGQNTQY
v_call: TRBV5-6
j_call: TRBJ2-3
d_call: .

cdr3_aa: ASSYREVSNQPQH
v_call: TRBV28
j_call: TRBJ1-5
d_call: .

cdr3_aa: ASSALQGGLSPLH
v_call: TRBV5-4
j_call: TRBJ1-6
d_call: .

cdr3_aa: ASSFAGYEQY
v_call: TRBV7-8
j_call: TRBJ2-7
d_call: .

cdr3_aa: AISDPDRAAYEQY
v_call: TRBV10-3
j_call: TRBJ2-7
d_call: TRBD1

cdr3_aa: AWSPHRGAV
v_call: TRBV30
j_call: TRBJ2-2
d_call: .

cdr3_aa: ASSSLFDEQY
v_call: TRBV11-2
j_call: TRBJ2-7
d_call: .

cdr3_aa: ASSHYQGAWYGYT
v_call: TRBV4-3
j_call: TRBJ1-2
d_call: TRBD1

cdr3_aa: ASSLADRLRDQPQH
v_call: TRBV7-8
j_call: TRBJ1-5
d_call: .

cdr3_aa: ASSMTDGETQY
v_call: TRBV19
j_call: TRBJ2-5
d_call: .

cdr3_aa: ASSRTSGGKETQY
v_call: TRBV6-6
j_call: TRBJ2-5
d_call: TRBD2

cdr3_aa: ASRGGTDPKETQY
v_call: TRBV7-2
j_call: TRBJ2-5
d_call: TRBD2

cdr3_aa: ASSIGTGGGYGYT
v_call: TRBV5-6
j_call: TRBJ1-2
d_call: TRBD1

cdr3_aa: ASSLRYGGKGDEQY
v_call: TRBV27
j_call: TRBJ2-7
d_call: .

cdr3_aa: ASSYSRGTYEQY
v_call: TRBV6-5
j_call: TRBJ2-7
d_call: .

cdr3_aa: ASSGREQF
v_call: TRBV9
j_call: TRBJ2-1
d_call: .

cdr3_aa: AFPRAGFSYNSPLH
v_call: TRBV21-1
j_call: TRBJ1-6
d_call: .

cdr3_aa: ASSFRGQGNEQY
v_call: TRBV28
j_call: TRBJ2-7
d_call: TRBD1

cdr3_aa: ASSPGTRWAYEQY
v_call: TRBV9
j_call: TRBJ2-7
d_call: TRBD2

cdr3_aa: ASSLGADYEQY
v_call: TRBV7-9
j_call: TRBJ2-7
d_call: .

cdr3_aa: ASSRGQADLAYNEQF
v_call: TRBV4-2
j_call: TRBJ2-1
d_call: .

cdr3_aa: ASSTTGSGYEQY
v_call: TRBV6-6
j_call: TRBJ2-7
d_call: .

cdr3_aa: ASSLTSGIGDTQY
v_call: TRBV7-3
j_call: TRBJ2-3
d_call: TRBD2

cdr3_aa: ASSSRDWTGELF
v_call: TRBV7-3
j_call: TRBJ2-2
d_call: .

cdr3_aa: ASSDPPGTGHYGYT
v_call: TRBV9
j_call: TRBJ1-2
d_call: TRBD1

cdr3_aa: ASLAGGRAF
v_call: TRBV5-4
j_call: TRBJ1-1
d_call: TRBD1

cdr3_aa: ASSIVAGSNQPQH
v_call: TRBV19
j_call: TRBJ1-5
d_call: .

cdr3_aa: ASSQGTSGAYEQY
v_call: TRBV4-3
j_call: TRBJ2-7
d_call: TRBD2

cdr3_aa: ASSAGGNYNSPLH
v_call: TRBV9
j_call: TRBJ1-6
d_call: .

cdr3_aa: ASSSLGGELF
v_call: TRBV7-3
j_call: TRBJ2-2
d_call: .

cdr3_aa: ASSQGNYEQY
v_call: TRBV4-1
j_call: TRBJ2-7
d_call: .

cdr3_aa: ASSYQQGSYEQY
v_call: TRBV4-3
j_call: TRBJ2-7
d_call: .

cdr3_aa: ASSLYWTSERYYNEQF
v_call: TRBV5-6
j_call: TRBJ2-1
d_call: TRBD2

cdr3_aa: ASSLDRGLPNYGYT
v_call: TRBV5-4
j_call: TRBJ1-2
d_call: TRBD1

cdr3_aa: ASSPNGYGYT
v_call: TRBV19
j_call: TRBJ1-2
d_call: .

cdr3_aa: ASSQGFEQY
v_call: TRBV4-1
j_call: TRBJ2-7
d_call: .

cdr3_aa: ASSSSVGLNGYT
v_call: TRBV9
j_call: TRBJ1-2
d_call: .

cdr3_aa: AWSVLAGDPGETQY
v_call: TRBV30
j_call: TRBJ2-5
d_call: TRBD2

cdr3_aa: ASTVAADTQY
v_call: TRBV7-9
j_call: TRBJ2-3
d_call: .

cdr3_aa: ATPERFWGEQY
v_call: TRBV14
j_call: TRBJ2-7
d_call: .

cdr3_aa: ASSLGGGLQPQH
v_call: TRBV7-2
j_call: TRBJ1-5
d_call: .

cdr3_aa: ASSLEVGSTYEQY
v_call: TRBV7-9
j_call: TRBJ2-7
d_call: .

cdr3_aa: ASSPGQGYEQY
v_call: TRBV7-2
j_call: TRBJ2-7
d_call: TRBD1